One and the same sample provided the 18 T cell receptor beta chains below, sequenced in a study of blood T cell repertoires in COVID-19. Sequencing used immunoSEQ multiplex PCR; TCRdb keeps in-frame clones, though not all of them. The sample includes about 160,000 clones, roughly nine tenths seen only once; the top ten take roughly 4.1%. The sequenced sample consisted of peripheral blood. These TCRs come from an older woman with acute or convalescent COVID-19.

The gene calls are TRBV4-2 and TRBJ1-2, with D possibly being TRBD1 (5 bases). The V gene lost 1 base and the J gene lost 1 base, with 16 bases spanning the gap. The CDR3 consists of 17 residues. Germline V gene lookup returns CDR1 LGHNA and CDR2 YNFKEQ. CDR3 loop: CASSQVGFFDSNYGYTF. DNA for the CDR3: TGTGCCAGCAGCCAAGTTGGGTTCTTTGACAGTAACTATGGCTACACCTTC.

The gene calls are TRBV5-5 and TRBJ2-7; a weak D match, TRBD1 (5 bases). Trimming removed 0 bases from V and 4 bases from J, with 11 bases in between. In germline, CDR1 is SGHKS, CDR2 YYEKEE (reference sequence). CDR3 length: 14 residues. Written as DNA, the CDR3 is TGTGCCAGCAGCTTGGAAGGGGTGAGGTACGAGCAGTACTTC. It translates to CASSLEGVRYEQYF.

The chain is built from TRBV5-1 and TRBJ2-1; 8 bases match TRBD2. CDR1 and CDR2 (germline): SGHRS, YFSETQ. The CDR3 runs 15 residues. V gave up 0 bases and J gave up 5 bases; unmatched junction bases: 4. The CDR3 DNA follows: TGCGCCAGCAGCTTGGCCGTTAGCGGGAACAATGAGCAGTTCTTC. Its translation is CASSLAVSGNNEQFF.

The chain combines TRBV12-3 or TRBV12-4 with TRBJ2-1; D uncertain. The CDR3 consists of 12 residues. V was shortened by 2 bases and J by 5 bases, with 4 bases between the two germline ends. CDR3 loop: CASSLRDNEQFF. The CDR3 nucleotides read TGTGCCAGCAGTTTAAGAGACAATGAGCAGTTCTTC.

This chain joins TRBV7-9 and TRBJ2-2; perhaps TRBD2 as D (5 bases). The CDR3 consists of 13 residues. Germline CDR1 SEHNR, CDR2 FQNEAQ (reference sequence). V was clipped by 3 bases and J by 8 bases, with 10 bases between them. The DNA for the CDR3 is TGTGCCAGCAGCTTTTACGGGGTAGGGGAGCTGTTTTTT. Protein: CASSFYGVGELFF.

This chain joins TRBV5-3 and TRBJ1-5, with TRBD1 identical over 10 bases. TRBV5-3 is identified as an open reading frame with a role that is uncertain. J lost 1 base, V lost 4 bases, and 8 bases had no gene match. The CDR3 sequence is 17 residues long. CDR3 in DNA: TGTGCCAGAAGCGTGAGACAGGGGGCTGAAAGCAATCAGCCCCAGCATTTT. Protein: CARSVRQGAESNQPQHF.

This clone appeared a few times. J is TRBJ2-5 and V is TRBV5-1, with a weak D call TRBD2 (6 bases). CDR3 size: 13 residues. Trimming left V 4 bases short and J 1 base short, with 8 bases between. Germline-derived CDR1 and CDR2 are SGHRS and YFSETQ. CDR3 DNA: TGCGCCAGCAGCCCTAGCGCCCAAGAGACCCAGTACTTC. It is translated as CASSPSAQETQYF.

The CDR3 is CASSWGDFSQPQHF. The CDR3 region has the DNA TGTGCCAGCAGTTGGGGGGACTTCTCTCAGCCCCAGCATTTT. The chain joins TRBV6-6 to TRBJ1-5; weak D call: TRBD1 (5 bases). The germline gives CDR1 MNHNY, CDR2 SVGAGI (reference sequence). The CDR3 is made up of 14 amino acids. V lost 4 bases, J lost 6 bases, and 13 bases lay in between.

Points on this clone: Within the sample, other DNA sequences also encode this same CDR3. The CDR3 sequence: CASSLAGSYEQYF. In DNA, the CDR3 is TGTGCCAGCAGCTTGGCCGGGTCCTACGAGCAGTACTTC. This chain uses TRBV5-4 with TRBJ2-7; D unclear. V was pared by 0 bases and J by 1 base, with 5 bases between. Germline V gene lookup returns CDR1 SGHNT and CDR2 YYREEE (reference sequence). CDR3 length: 13 residues.

This clone was observed a handful of times. The chain links TRBV2 to TRBJ1-6, with TRBD1 identical over 11 bases. The CDR3 covers 15 residues. The V gene end was trimmed by 6 bases and the J gene end by 9 bases; junction bases not matched to a gene: 7. Germline CDR1 SNHLY, CDR2 FYNNEI. CDR3 DNA: TGTGCCAGCAGGATGGACAGGGGGCGAGTTTCACCCCTCCACTTT. As protein: CASRMDRGRVSPLHF.

The J gene is TRBJ2-7, the V gene TRBV7-8, with a tentative D call TRBD1 (6 bases). Trimming left V 5 bases short and J 0 bases short, with 11 bases between. From germline, CDR1 is SGHVS and CDR2 FQNEAQ. This CDR3 is 14 amino acids long. The CDR3 DNA reads as TGTGCCAGCAGCCTCCGGGACAACTCCTACGAGCAGTACTTC. Translation: CASSLRDNSYEQYF.

The chain couples TRBV18 to TRBJ1-1; tentative D call: TRBD1 (5 bases). V lost 7 bases and J 5 bases, leaving 11 bases between the germline ends. Germline CDR1 reads KGHSH; CDR2 reads LQKENI. There are 12 residues in the CDR3. The CDR3 spells CASFSGGTEAFF. The CDR3 nucleotides read TGTGCCAGCTTCTCGGGGGGGACTGAAGCTTTCTTT.

J is TRBJ2-7 and V is TRBV3-1 (or the pseudogene TRBV3-2); D remains ambiguous. The CDR3 is made up of 11 amino acids. Germline CDR1 LGHDT, CDR2 YNNKEL (reference sequence). Trimming took 0 bases from V and 7 from J, leaving 4 bases between them. The DNA of the CDR3 is TGTGCCAGCAGCCAAGATTCGGAGCAGTACTTC. Residues: CASSQDSEQYF.

The chain joins TRBV13 to TRBJ1-5; D is unclear. The CDR3 is 12 residues long. V was shortened by 2 bases and J by 11 bases, with 10 bases between the two germline ends. CDR1 PRHDT and CDR2 FYEKMQ come from the germline V gene (reference sequence). The CDR3 DNA reads TGTGCCAGCAGCTTAAGAGGAAATGCCCAGCATTTT. It yields the protein CASSLRGNAQHF.

The chain links TRBV9 to TRBJ2-7; TRBD2 aligns across 9 bases. The CDR3 sequence is 14 residues long. Germline V gene data show CDR1 as SGDLS and CDR2 as YYNGEE. Trimming removed 0 bases from V and 4 bases from J; junction bases left unmatched: 2. CDR3 region: CASSVGSGSYEQYF. CDR3 nucleotides: TGTGCCAGCAGCGTAGGTAGCGGGAGTTACGAGCAGTACTTC.

The chain is built from TRBV2 and TRBJ2-5, with a possible D match to TRBD1 (6 bases). There are 13 residues in the CDR3. The germline V gene has CDR1 SNHLY and CDR2 FYNNEI. The V and J ends lost 7 bases and 2 bases respectively, with 11 bases between them. The CDR3 is CASTRTVQETQYF. The CDR3 coding sequence is TGTGCCAGCACCCGGACAGTACAAGAGACCCAGTACTTC.

V and J are TRBV3-1 (or the pseudogene TRBV3-2) and TRBJ2-1; 8 bases match TRBD2. This CDR3 region has 12 residues. Trimming at V came to 1 base and at J to 14 bases, leaving 4 bases not matched to a gene. The germline CDR1 and CDR2 sequences are LGHDT and YNNKEL (reference sequence). CDR3 amino acids: CASSQGGTREFF. The CDR3 nucleotides read TGTGCCAGCAGCCAAGGGGGGACTAGGGAGTTCTTC.

The chain has TRBV6-5 and TRBJ2-7; perhaps TRBD2 as D (5 bases). V was shortened by 8 bases and J by 5 bases, with 13 bases between the two germline ends. Germline V gene lookup returns CDR1 MNHEY and CDR2 SVGAGI. The CDR3 has 12 residues. CDR3 sequence reads: CASARDIDEQYF. CDR3 DNA sequence: TGTGCCAGCGCCCGGGATATCGACGAGCAGTACTTC.